A single sample gave rise to the 6 T cell receptor beta chains below, sequenced in a study of cytomegalovirus exposure and HLA in healthy donors. Amplification used 60 Vbeta primers and 13 Jbeta primers. Sequencing used immunoSEQ multiplex PCR; TCRdb keeps in-frame clones, though not all of them. The data show roughly 140,000 clones, about four fifths seen once. The sequencing sample was made of PBMCs. These receptors came from a male donor in good health and CMV-seronegative.

This chain connects TRBV13 to TRBJ2-2; D uncertain. This CDR3 contains 15 residues. The V end lost 0 bases, the J end lost 2 bases, and 7 bases lay between the germline ends. Germline V gene data show CDR1 as PRHDT and CDR2 as FYEKMQ (reference sequence). CDR3 nucleotide sequence: TGTGCCAGCAGCTTAGGTAGCTTAAACACCGGGGAGCTGTTTTTT. Its translation: CASSLGSLNTGELFF. Variable domain in full (rest from reference TRBV13 and TRBJ2-2): AAGVIQSPRHLIKEKRETATLKCYPIPRHDTVYWYQQGPGQDPQFLISFYEKMQSDKGSIPDRFSAQQFSDYHSELNMSSLELGDSALYFCASSLGSLNTGELFFGEGSRLTVL.

This rearrangement joins TRBV10-2 to TRBJ2-6; TRBD2 matches 9 bases. This CDR3 comprises 18 residues. V shed 2 bases, J shed 0 bases, and the junction held 5 bases outside the gene matches. Germline V CDR1 and CDR2: WSHSY, SAAADI. This chain's CDR3 is CASSETSGFFSGANVLTF. For the CDR3, the DNA is TGCGCCAGCAGTGAGACTAGCGGGTTTTTCTCTGGGGCCAACGTCCTGACTTTC.

This chain connects TRBV28 to TRBJ1-2; D uncertain. The CDR3 runs 14 residues. The V gene's germline CDR1 is MDHEN and CDR2 SYDVKM. Trimming cost V 2 bases and J 4 bases, with 11 bases left between them. The CDR3 nucleotides read TGTGCCAGCAGTTTACCTGTGAACTTCTATGGCTACACCTTC. Translation gives CASSLPVNFYGYTF.

This sequence joins TRBV4-1 and TRBJ1-1; D is unresolved. CDR1 and CDR2 from the germline V gene are MGHRA and YSYEKL. Trimming removed 1 base from V and 1 base from J, with 16 bases in between. The CDR3 is 17 residues long. The CDR3 loop reads CASSQVGSRTGNTEAFF. CDR3 in DNA: TGCGCCAGCAGCCAAGTAGGTTCGAGGACTGGGAACACTGAAGCTTTCTTT.

The count of this clone is one. In DNA form, the CDR3 reads TGTGCCAGCAGTTCGGGACTAGCGTTCATCGGGGAGCTGTTTTTT. Its protein product is CASSSGLAFIGELFF. This chain links TRBV6-6 with TRBJ2-2; 10 bases are a match to TRBD2. Germline V gene data show CDR1 as MNHNY and CDR2 as SVGAGI (reference sequence). J was trimmed by 7 bases and V by 4 bases; bases with no gene match: 6. The CDR3 is 15 amino acids.

CDR3 nucleotide sequence: TGTGCCAGCAGTGAAGCTCTAGCGGGAACGGGCTACGAGCAGTACTTC. Translating gives CASSEALAGTGYEQYF. The rearrangement links TRBV6-1 to TRBJ2-7; 9 nucleotides match TRBD2. Trimming removed 0 bases from V and 3 bases from J; junction bases left unmatched: 6. The CDR3 runs to 16 residues. The germline V gene has CDR1 MNHNS and CDR2 SASEGT.